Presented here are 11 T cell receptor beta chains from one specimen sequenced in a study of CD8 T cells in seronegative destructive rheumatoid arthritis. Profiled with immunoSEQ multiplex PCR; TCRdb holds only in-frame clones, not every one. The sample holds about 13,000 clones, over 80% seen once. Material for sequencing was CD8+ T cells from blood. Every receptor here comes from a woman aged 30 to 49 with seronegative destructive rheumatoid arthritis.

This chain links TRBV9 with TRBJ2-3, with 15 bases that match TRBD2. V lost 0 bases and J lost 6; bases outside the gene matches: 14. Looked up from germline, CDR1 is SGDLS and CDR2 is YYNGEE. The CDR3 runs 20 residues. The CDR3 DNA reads TGTGCCAGCAGCGTAGGGACTAGCGGGGGGGCGCTGGGGGGCGTCGATACGCAGTATTTT. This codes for CASSVGTSGGALGGVDTQYF.

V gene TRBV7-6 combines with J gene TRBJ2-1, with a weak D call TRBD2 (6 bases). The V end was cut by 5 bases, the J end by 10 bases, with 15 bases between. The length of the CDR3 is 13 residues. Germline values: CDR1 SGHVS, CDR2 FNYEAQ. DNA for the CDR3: TGTGCCAGCAGCCCGGAGGGGTCCGGGGAGCAGTTCTTC. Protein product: CASSPEGSGEQFF.

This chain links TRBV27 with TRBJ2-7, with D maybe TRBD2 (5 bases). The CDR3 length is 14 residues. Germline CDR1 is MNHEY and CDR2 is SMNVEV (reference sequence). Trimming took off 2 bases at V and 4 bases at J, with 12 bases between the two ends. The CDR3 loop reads CASSLEAEGYEQYV. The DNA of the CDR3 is TGTGCCAGCAGTTTAGAGGCCGAGGGTTACGAGCAGTACGTC.

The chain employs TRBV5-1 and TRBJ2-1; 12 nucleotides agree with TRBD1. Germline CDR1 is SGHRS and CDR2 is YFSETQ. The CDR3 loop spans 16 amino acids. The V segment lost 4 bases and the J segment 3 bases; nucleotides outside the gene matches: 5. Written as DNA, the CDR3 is TGCGCCAGCAGCCGGGGACAGGGGGCTGACTACAATGAGCAGTTCTTC. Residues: CASSRGQGADYNEQFF. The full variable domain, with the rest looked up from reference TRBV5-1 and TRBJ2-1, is KAGVTQTPRYLIKTRGQQVTLSCSPISGHRSVSWYQQTPGQGLQFLFEYFSETQRNKGNFPGRFSGRQFSNSRSEMNVSTLELGDSALYLCASSRGQGADYNEQFFGPGTRLTVL.

The CDR3 bases are TGTGCCAGCAGCGGGGGCGCTAGCGGGGGCCTGGATACGCAGTATTTT. It is translated as CASSGGASGGLDTQYF. V gene TRBV9 combines with J gene TRBJ2-3, with 10 bases identical to TRBD2. The CDR3 spans 16 residues. CDR1 SGDLS and CDR2 YYNGEE come from the germline V gene. V was pared by 3 bases and J by 6 bases, with 10 bases of the junction left unmatched.

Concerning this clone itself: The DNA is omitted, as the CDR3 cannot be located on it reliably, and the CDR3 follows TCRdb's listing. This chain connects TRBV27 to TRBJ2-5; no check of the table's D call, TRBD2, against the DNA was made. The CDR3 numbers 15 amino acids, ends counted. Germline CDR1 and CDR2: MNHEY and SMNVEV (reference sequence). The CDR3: CASSSGLAGQETQYF.

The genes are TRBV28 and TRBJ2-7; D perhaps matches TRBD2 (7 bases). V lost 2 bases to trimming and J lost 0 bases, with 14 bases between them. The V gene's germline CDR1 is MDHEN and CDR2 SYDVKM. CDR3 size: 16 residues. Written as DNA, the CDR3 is TGTGCCAGCAGTTTAGGTGGGGGGGCAAACTCCTACGAGCAGTACGTC. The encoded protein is CASSLGGGANSYEQYV.

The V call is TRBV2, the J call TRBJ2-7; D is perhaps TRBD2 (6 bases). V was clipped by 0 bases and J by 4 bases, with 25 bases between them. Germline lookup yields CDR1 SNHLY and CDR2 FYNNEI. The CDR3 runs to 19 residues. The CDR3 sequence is CASSEALLLTGTGLYEQYF. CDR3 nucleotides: TGTGCCAGCAGTGAAGCGCTTCTACTCACCGGGACGGGACTTTACGAGCAGTACTTC. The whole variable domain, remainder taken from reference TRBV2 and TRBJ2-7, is EPEVTQTPSHQVTQMGQEVILRCVPISNHLYFYWYRQILGQKVEFLVSFYNNEISEKSEIFDDQFSVERPDGSNFTLKIRSTKLEDSAMYFCASSEALLLTGTGLYEQYFGPGTRLTVT.

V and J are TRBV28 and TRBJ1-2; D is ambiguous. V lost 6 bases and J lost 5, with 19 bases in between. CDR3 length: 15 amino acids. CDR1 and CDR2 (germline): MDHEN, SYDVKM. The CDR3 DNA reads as TGTGCCAGCAGCAATCCCGCGGCAACGGGGTATGGCTACACCTTC. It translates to CASSNPAATGYGYTF.

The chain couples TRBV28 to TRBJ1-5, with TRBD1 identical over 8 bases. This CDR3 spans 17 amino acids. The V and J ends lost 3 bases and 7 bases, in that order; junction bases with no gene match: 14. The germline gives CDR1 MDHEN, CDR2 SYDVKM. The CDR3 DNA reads TGTGCCAGCAGTTTCCGACTACTGGACAGGGTGAAGCAGCCCCAGCATTTT. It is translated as CASSFRLLDRVKQPQHF.

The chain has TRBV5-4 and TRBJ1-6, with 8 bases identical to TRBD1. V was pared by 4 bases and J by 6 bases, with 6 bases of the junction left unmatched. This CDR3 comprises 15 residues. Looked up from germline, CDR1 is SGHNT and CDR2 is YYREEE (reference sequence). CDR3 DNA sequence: TGTGCCAGCAGCCCGGACAGGGCGGGTAATTCACCCCTCCACTTT. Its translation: CASSPDRAGNSPLHF.